These T cell receptor beta chains were read from a single sample in a study of blood T cell repertoires in COVID-19. Profiling relied on immunoSEQ multiplex PCR, and the TCRdb table lists in-frame clones only, not all of them. The sample contains approximately 340,000 clones, 80% to 90% of which appear only once. The sample consisted of peripheral blood. Receptors originate from a man in his thirties or forties with active or convalescent COVID-19. Both conserved end residues are part of each CDR3. The D gene is left open where the match is weak. Clone size is shown for a subset of rows, as once, few, many or a class of expanded clone.

>.|TRBV5-1|14|TRBJ1-1|TRBD1
CASSLTGVSTEAFF
TGCGCCAGCAGCTTGACAGGGGTGAGCACTGAAGCTTTCTTT
>.|TRBV6-2/TRBV6-3|14|TRBJ1-5|.
CASSGSNSNQPQHF
TGTGCCAGCAGTGGGAGTAATAGCAATCAGCCCCAGCATTTT
>.|TRBV18|15|TRBJ1-6|.
CASSLRTVDNSPLHF
TGTGCCAGCTCACTTCGGACTGTGGATAATTCACCCCTCCACTTT
>.|TRBV30|13|TRBJ1-5|.
CAWSLSGNQPQHF
TGTGCCTGGAGTCTCTCAGGAAATCAGCCCCAGCATTTT
>.|TRBV5-5|14|TRBJ1-2|TRBD1
CASSAGDRARGYTF
TGTGCCAGCAGCGCTGGGGACAGGGCTAGGGGCTACACCTTC
>.|TRBV10-3|12|TRBJ1-1|.
CAITGGDTEAFF
TGTGCCATCACGGGGGGGGACACTGAAGCTTTCTTT
>.|TRBV5-4|15|TRBJ1-1|TRBD1
CASSQRTGGNTEAFF
TGTGCCAGCAGCCAGAGGACAGGCGGGAACACTGAAGCTTTCTTT
>.|TRBV7-3|15|TRBJ2-3|.
CASSTSGEPGDTQYF
TGTGCCAGCAGTACATCTGGGGAGCCGGGAGATACGCAGTATTTT
>.|TRBV19|14|TRBJ1-1|TRBD1
CASSSGQSHTEAFF
TGTGCCAGTAGCTCGGGACAGAGTCACACTGAAGCTTTCTTT
>.|TRBV27|15|TRBJ1-4|TRBD1
CASSPIRGAGGKLFF
TGTGCCAGCAGTCCGATCAGGGGGGCGGGAGGAAAACTGTTTTTT
>.|TRBV30|13|TRBJ1-1|.
CAWQNFDQGEAFF
TGTGCCTGGCAAAACTTTGATCAGGGAGAAGCTTTCTTT
>.|TRBV11-2|15|TRBJ1-2|.
CASSLWAGTPNGYTF
TGTGCCAGCAGCTTATGGGCCGGGACACCTAATGGCTACACCTTC
>.|TRBV21-1|15|TRBJ2-5|.
CASSKVRRGEGTQYF
TGTGCCAGCAGCAAAGTCCGGCGTGGCGAGGGGACCCAGTACTTC
>.|TRBV5-1|18|TRBJ1-6|TRBD1
CASSFRDRETSYNSPLHF
TGCGCCAGCAGCTTCCGGGACAGGGAGACGTCCTATAATTCACCCCTCCACTTT
>.|TRBV5-4|15|TRBJ1-1|TRBD1
CASSLLTGADTEAFF
TGTGCCAGCAGCTTGTTAACAGGGGCGGACACTGAAGCTTTCTTT
>.|TRBV4-2|15|TRBJ1-1|.
CASSLSLGGSTEAFF
TGTGCCAGCAGCCTGTCTCTGGGGGGGAGCACTGAAGCTTTCTTT
>.|TRBV7-2|16|TRBJ2-7|TRBD2
CASSRSLAGGLGEQYF
TGTGCCAGCAGTCGATCTCTAGCGGGGGGGCTGGGAGAGCAGTACTTC
>.|TRBV4-1|14|TRBJ2-7|TRBD1
CASTAGQGSYEQYF
TGCGCCAGCACAGCGGGACAGGGCTCCTACGAGCAGTACTTC
>.|TRBV9|16|TRBJ2-3|TRBD2
CASSLRGDSSTDTQYF
TGTGCCAGCAGTTTACGGGGGGACTCAAGCACAGATACGCAGTATTTT
>.|TRBV7-2|15|TRBJ2-3|TRBD1
CASSPRTGGVDTQYF
TGTGCCAGCAGCCCACGGACAGGGGGGGTGGATACGCAGTATTTT
>once|TRBV7-2|14|TRBJ2-7|.
CASSFSTRRYEQYF
TGTGCCAGCAGCTTCTCGACACGACGCTACGAGCAGTACTTC
>.|TRBV18|15|TRBJ1-3|.
CASSPPLTAGNTIYF
TGTGCCAGCTCACCACCACTGACAGCTGGAAACACCATATATTTT
>few|TRBV2|14|TRBJ2-7|.
CASSDPGISYEQYF
TGTGCCAGCAGTGATCCGGGTATCTCCTACGAGCAGTACTTC
>once|TRBV30|13|TRBJ2-6|.
CAWKPQGANVLTF
TGTGCCTGGAAGCCGCAAGGGGCCAACGTCCTGACTTTC
>.|TRBV27|14|TRBJ2-4|.
CASSLSMSGNIQYF
TGTGCCAGCAGTTTATCGATGTCAGGGAACATTCAGTACTTC
>.|TRBV6-2/TRBV6-3|16|TRBJ1-5|TRBD1
CASSSGGQGKNQPQHF
TGTGCCAGCAGTTCAGGGGGACAGGGAAAAAATCAGCCCCAGCATTTT
>.|TRBV19|14|TRBJ1-2|.
CASSIGSQNYGYTF
TGTGCCAGTAGTATCGGTAGCCAGAACTATGGCTACACCTTC
>.|TRBV28|13|TRBJ1-3|.
CASCPDSGNTIYF
TGTGCCAGCTGCCCAGACTCTGGAAACACCATATATTTT
>once|TRBV6-6|15|TRBJ2-1|.
CASSLASKYVHEQFF
TGTGCCAGCAGCCTAGCCTCAAAGTACGTACATGAGCAGTTCTTC
>.|TRBV19|15|TRBJ1-2|TRBD1
CASCTGTGVYHGYTF
TGTGCCAGTTGTACCGGGACAGGGGTTTACCATGGCTACACCTTC
>.|TRBV29-1|13|TRBJ1-2|TRBD1
CSVADSGGNGYTF
TGCAGCGTGGCCGATTCAGGGGGCAATGGCTACACCTTC
>.|TRBV5-4|14|TRBJ2-1|TRBD1
CASRAGTGYNEQFF
TGTGCCAGCAGGGCCGGGACAGGGTATAATGAGCAGTTCTTC
>.|TRBV28|14|TRBJ1-2|TRBD1
CASAQGAGGYGYTF
TGTGCCAGTGCTCAGGGGGCTGGGGGCTATGGCTACACCTTC
>once|TRBV6-5|14|TRBJ1-3|TRBD1
CASTLGTEGNTIYF
TGTGCCAGCACCCTAGGGACAGAGGGAAACACCATATATTTT
>once|TRBV7-9|13|TRBJ2-1|.
CASSYTTRSEQFF
TGTGCCAGCAGCTACACCACCCGGAGTGAGCAGTTCTTC
>.|TRBV10-3|16|TRBJ2-7|TRBD1
CAIRSRGPTFSYEQYF
TGTGCCATCAGGTCCAGGGGGCCTACCTTCTCCTACGAGCAGTACTTC
>.|TRBV7-3|16|TRBJ2-7|.
CASSLGAHPNLYEQYF
TGTGCCAGCAGCTTAGGGGCGCACCCGAACTTATACGAGCAGTACTTC
>.|TRBV11-2|18|TRBJ2-1|.
CASSHWIPRGSSYNEQFF
TGTGCCAGCAGCCATTGGATCCCGCGGGGTAGCTCCTACAATGAGCAGTTCTTC
>.|TRBV25-1|15|TRBJ2-1|.
CASSDWAGDDNEQFF
TGTGCCAGCAGTGATTGGGCAGGGGATGACAATGAGCAGTTCTTC
>.|TRBV4-3|16|TRBJ2-7|TRBD2
CASSQDGSLAGHEQYF
TGCGCCAGCAGCCAAGATGGGTCTCTAGCGGGACACGAGCAGTACTTC
>.|TRBV5-5|16|TRBJ2-5|.
CASSLEVRGRGETQYF
TGTGCCAGCAGCTTGGAGGTCAGGGGTCGTGGAGAGACCCAGTACTTC
>.|TRBV6-5|16|TRBJ1-1|.
CASSYRGLQGNTEAFF
TGTGCCAGCAGTTACCGGGGCCTACAGGGGAACACTGAAGCTTTCTTT
>.|TRBV2|14|TRBJ2-7|.
CASGTEGGFYEQYF
TGTGCCAGCGGAACCGAGGGGGGGTTCTACGAGCAGTACTTC
>.|TRBV6-1|14|TRBJ2-4|TRBD2
CASSEERGGSIQYF
TGTGCCAGCAGTGAAGAGAGGGGCGGGAGCATTCAGTACTTC
>.|TRBV30|15|TRBJ1-3|TRBD1
CAWSVPTGAGNTIYF
TGTGCCTGGAGTGTCCCAACAGGGGCTGGAAACACCATATATTTT
>.|TRBV24-1|13|TRBJ2-1|.
CAVGGSSYNEQFF
TGTGCCGTTGGCGGGTCCTCCTACAATGAGCAGTTCTTC
>.|TRBV15|17|TRBJ1-4|TRBD1
CATSRGASQGGHEKLFF
TGTGCCACCAGCAGAGGGGCATCACAGGGGGGGCATGAAAAACTGTTTTTT
>.|TRBV15|18|TRBJ1-1|.
CATSNPGFLNYMNTEAFF
TGTGCCACCAGCAATCCGGGATTCCTCAATTACATGAACACTGAAGCTTTCTTT
>.|TRBV19|15|TRBJ2-1|.
CASSNSGTTYNEQFF
TGTGCCAGTAGTAACAGCGGGACAACCTACAATGAGCAGTTCTTC
>once|TRBV6-5|15|TRBJ1-5|TRBD1
CASNVRGHVNQPQHF
TGTGCCAGCAATGTCAGGGGGCATGTCAATCAGCCCCAGCATTTT
>.|TRBV7-2|14|TRBJ2-5|.
CASSPRPDQETQYF
TGTGCCAGCAGCCCCAGGCCAGACCAAGAGACCCAGTACTTC
>.|TRBV28|16|TRBJ2-2|TRBD2
CASSLFGLGLEGELFF
TGTGCCAGCAGTTTATTTGGACTGGGACTAGAGGGGGAGCTGTTTTTT
>.|TRBV30|14|TRBJ2-5|.
CAWSVPGVEETQYF
TGTGCCTGGAGTGTACCGGGAGTGGAAGAGACCCAGTACTTC
>.|TRBV29-1|15|TRBJ2-5|TRBD2
CSVERTSGGEETQYF
TGCAGCGTTGAACGGACTAGCGGGGGTGAAGAGACCCAGTACTTC
>.|TRBV30|12|TRBJ2-3|.
CAWSVASVTQYF
TGTGCCTGGAGTGTAGCCAGCGTGACGCAGTATTTT
>.|TRBV2|14|TRBJ2-7|TRBD2
CASSRDRGDYEQYF
TGTGCCAGCAGCCGGGACCGGGGGGACTACGAGCAGTACTTC
>.|TRBV7-2|16|TRBJ2-2|TRBD2
CASSRLAGGNTGELFF
TGTGCCAGCAGCAGATTAGCGGGGGGGAACACCGGGGAGCTGTTTTTT
>.|TRBV5-5|15|TRBJ1-2|.
CASSLDVQTNYGYTF
TGTGCCAGCAGCTTGGATGTCCAGACTAACTATGGCTACACCTTC
>.|TRBV6-5|13|TRBJ2-5|.
CASRQQYQETQYF
TGTGCCAGCAGGCAACAGTACCAAGAGACCCAGTACTTC
>.|TRBV2|16|TRBJ2-3|TRBD1
CASSPGTGLVADTQYF
TGTGCCAGCAGTCCCGGGACAGGGTTGGTCGCAGATACGCAGTATTTT